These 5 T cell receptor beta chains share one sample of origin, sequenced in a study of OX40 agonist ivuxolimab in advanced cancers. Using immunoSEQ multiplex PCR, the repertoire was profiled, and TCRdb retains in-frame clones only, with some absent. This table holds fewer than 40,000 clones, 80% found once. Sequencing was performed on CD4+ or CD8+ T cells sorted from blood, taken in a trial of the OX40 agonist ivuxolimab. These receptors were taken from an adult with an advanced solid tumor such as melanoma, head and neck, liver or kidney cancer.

The CDR3 protein is CASSLGRNTGELFF. CDR3 in DNA: TGTGCCAGCAGCTTAGGACGGAACACCGGGGAGCTGTTTTTT. The J gene is TRBJ2-2, the V gene TRBV7-2; no clear D gene. V was clipped by 1 base and J by 1 base, with 4 bases between them. Per the germline V gene, CDR1 is SGHTA and CDR2 is FQGNSA. The CDR3 sequence is 14 residues long. The whole variable domain, remainder taken from reference TRBV7-2 and TRBJ2-2, is GAGVSQSPSNKVTEKGKDVELRCDPISGHTALYWYRQSLGQGLEFLIYFQGNSAPDKSGLPSDRFSAERTGGSVSTLTIQRTQQEDSAVYLCASSLGRNTGELFFGEGSRLTVL.

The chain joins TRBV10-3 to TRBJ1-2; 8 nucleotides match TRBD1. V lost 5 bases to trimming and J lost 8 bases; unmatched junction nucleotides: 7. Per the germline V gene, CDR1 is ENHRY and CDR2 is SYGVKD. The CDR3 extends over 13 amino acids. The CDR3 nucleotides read TGTGCCATCAGTACCGGACAGGGCGAAGGCTACACCTTC. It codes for CAISTGQGEGYTF.

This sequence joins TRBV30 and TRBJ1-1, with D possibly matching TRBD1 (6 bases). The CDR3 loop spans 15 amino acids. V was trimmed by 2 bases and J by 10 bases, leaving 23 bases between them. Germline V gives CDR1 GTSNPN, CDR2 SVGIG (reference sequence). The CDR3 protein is CAWSPTYPSGHRAFF. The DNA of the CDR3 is TGTGCCTGGAGTCCGACCTACCCGTCGGGACATAGAGCTTTCTTT.

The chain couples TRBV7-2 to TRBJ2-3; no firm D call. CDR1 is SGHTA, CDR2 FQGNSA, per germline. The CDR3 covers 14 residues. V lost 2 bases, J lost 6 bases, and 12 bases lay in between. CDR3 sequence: CASSLLETPDTQYF. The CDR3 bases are TGTGCCAGCAGCTTACTAGAAACCCCGGATACGCAGTATTTT.

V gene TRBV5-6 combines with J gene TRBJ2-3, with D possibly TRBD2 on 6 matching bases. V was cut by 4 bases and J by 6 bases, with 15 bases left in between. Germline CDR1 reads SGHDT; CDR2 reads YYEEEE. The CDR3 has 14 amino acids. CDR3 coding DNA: TGTGCCAGCAGCGGGGGGTCTCCCGGTGATACGCAGTATTTT. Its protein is CASSGGSPGDTQYF.